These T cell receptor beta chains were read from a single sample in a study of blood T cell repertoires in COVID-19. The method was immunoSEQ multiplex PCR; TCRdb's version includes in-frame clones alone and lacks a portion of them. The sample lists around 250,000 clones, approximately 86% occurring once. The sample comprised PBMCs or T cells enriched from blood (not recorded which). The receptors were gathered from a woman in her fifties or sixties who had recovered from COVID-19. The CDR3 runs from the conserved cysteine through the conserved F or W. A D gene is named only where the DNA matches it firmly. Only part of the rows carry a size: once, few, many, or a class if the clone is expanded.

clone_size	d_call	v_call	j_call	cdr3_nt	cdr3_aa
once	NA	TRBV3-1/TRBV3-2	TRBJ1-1	TGTGCCAGCAGCCAAGCCGGCGGGAACACTGAAGCTTTCTTT	CASSQAGGNTEAFF
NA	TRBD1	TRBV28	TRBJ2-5	TGTGCCAGCAGTTATTACAGGGGGCGCGGGGAGACCCAGTACTTC	CASSYYRGRGETQYF
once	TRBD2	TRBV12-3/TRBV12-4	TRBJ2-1	TGTGCCAGCAGTTTACGAGCGGGGATTGAGCAGTTCTTC	CASSLRAGIEQFF
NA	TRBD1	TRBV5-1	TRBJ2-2	TGCGCCAGCAGCTTCACACCGGGACAGGGGGCGAACACCGGGGAGCTGTTTTTT	CASSFTPGQGANTGELFF
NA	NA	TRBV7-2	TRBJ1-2	TGTGCCAGCAGCTTAGACCCGTTGACAGGCTACAACTATGGCTACACCTTC	CASSLDPLTGYNYGYTF
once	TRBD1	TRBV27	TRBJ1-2	TGTGCCAGCAGACGGGACAGGGGATTCTATGGCTACACCTTC	CASRRDRGFYGYTF
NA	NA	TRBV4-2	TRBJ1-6	TGTGCCAGCAGCCAAGATCGCGGAGATTCACCCCTCCACTTT	CASSQDRGDSPLHF
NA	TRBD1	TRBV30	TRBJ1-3	TGTGCCTGGCGGACAGGGACTTTTTGGTTTTCTGGAAACACCATATATTTT	CAWRTGTFWFSGNTIYF
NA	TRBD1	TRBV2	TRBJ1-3	TGTGCCACCAAGACAGGGGATGAAAACACCATATATTTT	CATKTGDENTIYF
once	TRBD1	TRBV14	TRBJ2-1	TGTGCCAGCAGCCACCGGGACAGGGTTACGTTATACAATGAGCAGTTCTTC	CASSHRDRVTLYNEQFF
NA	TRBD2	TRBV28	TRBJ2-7	TGTGCCAGCAGTCCCGGGACTAGCGGCCTCTACGAGCAGTACTTC	CASSPGTSGLYEQYF
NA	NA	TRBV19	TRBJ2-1	TGTGCCAGTAGTCCCGCGGGCAATGAGCAGTTCTTC	CASSPAGNEQFF
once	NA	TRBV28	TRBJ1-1	TGTGCCAGCACCGGGGACACTGAAGCTTTCTTT	CASTGDTEAFF
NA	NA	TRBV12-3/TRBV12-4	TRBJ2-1	TGTGCCAGCAGTTCCAGTGGCAATGAGCAGTTCTTC	CASSSSGNEQFF
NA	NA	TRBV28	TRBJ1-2	TGTGCCGGAGCTCCTACAGGGACGTGGGGCTACACCTTC	CAGAPTGTWGYTF
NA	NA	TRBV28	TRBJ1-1	TGTGCCAGCAGTTCACCCTCCGGGACACGCAGTGAAGCTTTCTTT	CASSSPSGTRSEAFF
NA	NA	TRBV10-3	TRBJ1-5	TGTGCCATCAGTGTCGGGGGATTCTATAGCAATCAGCCCCAGCATTTT	CAISVGGFYSNQPQHF
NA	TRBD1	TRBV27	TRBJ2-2	TGTGCCAGCTCATCGGACAGGGGCACCGGGGAGCTGTTTTTT	CASSSDRGTGELFF
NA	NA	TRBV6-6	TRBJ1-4	TGTGCCAGCAGGCTGGGCTCGGGGGAAAAACTGTTTTTT	CASRLGSGEKLFF
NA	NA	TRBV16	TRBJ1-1	TGTGCCAGCAGCCAATCGGGCCGTCCTAAGGCTTTCTTT	CASSQSGRPKAFF
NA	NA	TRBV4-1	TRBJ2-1	TGCGCCAGCAGCCACCAACCCTTGGCGCCTAGCAATGAGCAGTTCTTC	CASSHQPLAPSNEQFF
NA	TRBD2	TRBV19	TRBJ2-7	TGTGCCAGTAGTATTGCGGCGGGAGGACCCTACGAGCAGTACTTC	CASSIAAGGPYEQYF
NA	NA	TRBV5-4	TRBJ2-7	TGTGCCAGCAGCTTGGGCAGAACCTACGAGCAGTACTTC	CASSLGRTYEQYF
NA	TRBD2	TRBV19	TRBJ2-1	TGTGCCAATAGTAGGCGGGAGGTCGGAGAGCAGTTCTTC	CANSRREVGEQFF
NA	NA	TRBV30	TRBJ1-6	TGTGCCTGGAGTGTACAGGCAGGGGTTTCACCCCTCCACTTT	CAWSVQAGVSPLHF
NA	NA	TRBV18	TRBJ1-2	TGTGCCAGCTCCCCGGGACAAGCTACTAACTATGGCTACACCTTC	CASSPGQATNYGYTF
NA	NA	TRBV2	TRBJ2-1	TGTGCCAGCAGTTTCAGGGGACCCTACAATGAGCAGTTCTTC	CASSFRGPYNEQFF
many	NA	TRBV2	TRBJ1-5	TGTGCCAGCAGTGGCCGGTATAGCAATCAGCCCCAGCATTTT	CASSGRYSNQPQHF
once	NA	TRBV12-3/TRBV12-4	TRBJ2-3	TGTGCCAGCAGTTCAGAGGGTCCAGATACGCAGTATTTT	CASSSEGPDTQYF
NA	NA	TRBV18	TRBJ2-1	TGTGCCAGCTCACCACCTTCTAGCAGTTTCGATGAGCAGTTCTTC	CASSPPSSSFDEQFF
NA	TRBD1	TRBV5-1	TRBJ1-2	TGCGCCAGCAGCGTGGGACAGGGGAACTATGGCTACACCTTC	CASSVGQGNYGYTF
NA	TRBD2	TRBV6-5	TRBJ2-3	TGTGCCAGCAGCGCGGGGGACTCAGAATTGGATACGCAGTATTTT	CASSAGDSELDTQYF
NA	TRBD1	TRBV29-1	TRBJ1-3	TGCAGCGTAGAAGGACAGGGAGACTCTGGAAACACCATATATTTT	CSVEGQGDSGNTIYF
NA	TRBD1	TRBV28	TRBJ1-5	TGTGCCAGCAGTTCGAGGGGGCGAACTCAGCCCCAGCATTTT	CASSSRGRTQPQHF
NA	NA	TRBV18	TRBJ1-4	TGTGCCAGCTCACCATCTGAAAGGGGTGAAAAACTGTTTTTT	CASSPSERGEKLFF
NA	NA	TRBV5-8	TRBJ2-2	TGTGCCAGCAGCTCTGGGACTTTCAGTTCCCCCGGGGAGCTGTTTTTT	CASSSGTFSSPGELFF
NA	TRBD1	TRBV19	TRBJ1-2	TGTGCCAGTAGTACCCCTGGACAGGGTTCCCGCTATGGCTACACCTTC	CASSTPGQGSRYGYTF
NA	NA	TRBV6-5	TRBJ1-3	TGTGCCAGCAGGGGGGCAACAAGTGGAAACACCATATATTTT	CASRGATSGNTIYF
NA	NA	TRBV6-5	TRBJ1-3	TGTGCCAGCAGCGTTTCCTCTGGAAACACCATATATTTT	CASSVSSGNTIYF
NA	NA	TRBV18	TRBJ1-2	TGTGCCAGCTCACCAACAGCGGGGCATGGCTACACCTTC	CASSPTAGHGYTF
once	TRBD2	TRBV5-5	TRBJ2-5	TGTGCCAGCAGCTTAACCGCGGGGGGGACCTGGGAGACCCAGTACTTC	CASSLTAGGTWETQYF
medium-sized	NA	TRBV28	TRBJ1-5	TGTGCCAGCAGTAAAACGGAGATTCAGCCCCAGCATTTT	CASSKTEIQPQHF
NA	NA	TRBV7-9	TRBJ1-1	TGTGCCAGCAGCTCCAGGGCAGGTGAAGCTTTCTTT	CASSSRAGEAFF
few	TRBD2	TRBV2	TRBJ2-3	TGTGCCAGCAGCGAAAGCGGGGGCACAGATACGCAGTATTTT	CASSESGGTDTQYF
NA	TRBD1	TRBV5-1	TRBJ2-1	TGCGCCAGCAGCCCGGGACAGGCCCTCCCATACAATGAGCAGTTCTTC	CASSPGQALPYNEQFF
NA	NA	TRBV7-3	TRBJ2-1	TGTGCCAGCAGCTTTTCCCCCTCCAATGAGCAGTTCTTC	CASSFSPSNEQFF
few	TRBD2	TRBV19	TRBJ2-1	TGTGCCAGTAGTGTGACTAGCGGGAATCATGAGCAGTTCTTC	CASSVTSGNHEQFF
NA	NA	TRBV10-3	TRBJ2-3	TGTGCCATCAGTGAGCCGGGCACAGATACGCAGTATTTT	CAISEPGTDTQYF
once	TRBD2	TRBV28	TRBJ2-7	TGTGCCAGCAACCTACTAGCGGGTACTAACGAGCAGTACTTC	CASNLLAGTNEQYF
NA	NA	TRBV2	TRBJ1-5	TGTGCCAGCGGACAGTATAGCAATCAGCCCCAGCATTTT	CASGQYSNQPQHF
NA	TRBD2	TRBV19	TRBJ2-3	TGTGCCAGTAGTATAGTAGCGGGAGGACCACAAGATACGCAGTATTTT	CASSIVAGGPQDTQYF
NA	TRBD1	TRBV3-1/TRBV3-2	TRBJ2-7	TGTGCCAGCAGCCCAAGACAGGGGGCATTCGACGAGCAGTACTTC	CASSPRQGAFDEQYF
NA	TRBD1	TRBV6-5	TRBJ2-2	TGTGCCAGCAGGGGGACAGGGTTAGGCACCGGGGAGCTGTTTTTT	CASRGTGLGTGELFF
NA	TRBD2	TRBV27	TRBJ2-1	TGTGCCAGCAGCTTACTCTTCGGAGCGGGAGGCGAGGGCAATGAGCAGTTCTTC	CASSLLFGAGGEGNEQFF
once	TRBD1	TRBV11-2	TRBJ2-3	TGTGCCAGCAGCTTATCCAGGGGGCAAGGCACAGATACGCAGTATTTT	CASSLSRGQGTDTQYF